These T cell receptor beta chains were read from a single sample in a study of technical replicates of blood from several donors. Profiled with immunoSEQ multiplex PCR; TCRdb holds only in-frame clones, not every one. The sample holds about 73,000 clones, 90% to 95% seen once. The sample taken for sequencing was PBMCs. The source of these receptors is a human donor in good health. Some clones in this sample may be carry-over from other donors' samples. Both conserved end residues are trimmed from each CDR3. The D gene is left open where the match is weak. Some rows have no size entry. The others give once, few or many, or a class for an expanded clone.

CDR3 protein,V gene,J gene,CDR3 length,clone size,D gene
ATSRGVAGVRNEQF,TRBV15,TRBJ2-1,14,-,TRBD2
ASSIGQFSNQPQH,TRBV19,TRBJ1-5,13,-,-
ASSSTGTYEQY,TRBV7-2,TRBJ2-7,11,-,-
ASSFGRGTYNEQF,TRBV7-8,TRBJ2-1,13,-,TRBD2
ASSSNLQGAGTGELF,TRBV7-6,TRBJ2-2,15,few,TRBD1
ASGGGTGVYNEQF,TRBV2,TRBJ2-1,13,-,TRBD1
ASSETRLDEQY,TRBV6-1,TRBJ2-7,11,-,-
ASSLEDSYEQY,TRBV7-6,TRBJ2-7,11,few,-
ASSSGDSYEQY,TRBV5-4,TRBJ2-7,11,-,-
TRVAGAFSPLH,TRBV1,TRBJ1-6,11,-,-
ASSLSGGPQETQY,TRBV7-9,TRBJ2-5,13,-,-